These T cell receptor beta chains were read from a single sample in a study of Ad26.COV2.S vaccination and SARS-CoV-2 variants. Using immunoSEQ multiplex PCR, the repertoire was profiled, and TCRdb retains in-frame clones only, with some absent. The sample yields around 350,000 clones, approximately 85% seen once. The sequenced sample was peripheral blood, obtained in a trial of Ad26.COV2.S vaccine versus placebo. These receptors all stem from a person aged 18-60 years who received the Ad26.COV2.S COVID-19 vaccine or a placebo. The CDR3 runs from the conserved cysteine through the conserved F or W. D genes are given only for firm matches. Size is omitted from some rows. Given values are once, few, many or a class for expanded clones.

V gene: TRBV5-4; clone size: NA; J gene: TRBJ2-1; D gene: NA; CDR3 protein: CASLKPDRNNEQFF; CDR3 DNA: TGTGCCAGCCTAAAACCCGACAGGAACAATGAGCAGTTCTTC
V gene: TRBV19; clone size: NA; J gene: TRBJ2-5; D gene: TRBD2; CDR3 protein: CASSESGRAWETQYF; CDR3 DNA: TGTGCCAGTAGTGAAAGCGGGAGGGCCTGGGAGACCCAGTACTTC
V gene: TRBV5-4; clone size: NA; J gene: TRBJ1-1; D gene: TRBD1; CDR3 protein: CASSSGQGAGTEAFF; CDR3 DNA: TGTGCCAGCAGCTCCGGACAGGGGGCTGGGACTGAAGCTTTCTTT
V gene: TRBV6-5; clone size: NA; J gene: TRBJ1-2; D gene: TRBD1; CDR3 protein: CASSLGGAGYTF; CDR3 DNA: TGTGCCAGCAGTCTAGGGGGCGCTGGCTACACCTTC
V gene: TRBV6-5; clone size: NA; J gene: TRBJ1-6; D gene: NA; CDR3 protein: CASRPPPGGNSPLHF; CDR3 DNA: TGTGCCAGCAGACCCCCCCCGGGTGGAAATTCACCCCTCCACTTT
V gene: TRBV4-3; clone size: NA; J gene: TRBJ1-3; D gene: TRBD1; CDR3 protein: CASSQGQGSGNTIYF; CDR3 DNA: TGCGCCAGCAGCCAAGGACAGGGGTCTGGAAACACCATATATTTT
V gene: TRBV5-1; clone size: NA; J gene: TRBJ2-1; D gene: NA; CDR3 protein: CASSPEWRGYNEQFF; CDR3 DNA: TGCGCCAGCAGCCCCGAGTGGCGCGGTTACAATGAGCAGTTCTTC
V gene: TRBV28; clone size: NA; J gene: TRBJ1-3; D gene: NA; CDR3 protein: CASSSIGTYSGNTIYF; CDR3 DNA: TGTGCCAGCAGTTCTATTGGGACTTACTCTGGAAACACCATATATTTT
V gene: TRBV7-9; clone size: NA; J gene: TRBJ1-2; D gene: NA; CDR3 protein: CASSAGGGAKGYTF; CDR3 DNA: TGTGCCAGCAGCGCGGGTGGGGGCGCGAAGGGCTACACCTTC
V gene: TRBV3-1/TRBV3-2; clone size: NA; J gene: TRBJ1-5; D gene: NA; CDR3 protein: CASSQGGAQPQHF; CDR3 DNA: TGTGCCAGCAGCCAAGGGGGGGCCCAGCCCCAGCATTTT
V gene: TRBV20-1; clone size: NA; J gene: TRBJ1-2; D gene: NA; CDR3 protein: CSAKNGYTF; CDR3 DNA: TGCAGTGCGAAAAATGGCTACACCTTC
V gene: TRBV30; clone size: NA; J gene: TRBJ2-5; D gene: TRBD1; CDR3 protein: CAWERTGLETQYF; CDR3 DNA: TGTGCCTGGGAACGGACAGGGCTAGAGACCCAGTACTTC
V gene: TRBV6-2/TRBV6-3; clone size: NA; J gene: TRBJ2-1; D gene: NA; CDR3 protein: CASSTPSPVTVHNEQFF; CDR3 DNA: TGTGCCAGCAGTACACCATCGCCCGTCACTGTTCACAATGAGCAGTTCTTC
V gene: TRBV5-1; clone size: NA; J gene: TRBJ2-5; D gene: NA; CDR3 protein: CASSLIPDQETQYF; CDR3 DNA: TGCGCCAGCAGCTTGATTCCGGACCAAGAGACCCAGTACTTC
V gene: TRBV6-5; clone size: once; J gene: TRBJ2-7; D gene: NA; CDR3 protein: CASSYQGSTYEQYF; CDR3 DNA: TGTGCCAGCAGTTACCAGGGCTCGACCTACGAGCAGTACTTC
V gene: TRBV19; clone size: NA; J gene: TRBJ2-3; D gene: NA; CDR3 protein: CATSPGRYGTDTQYF; CDR3 DNA: TGTGCCACCAGTCCAGGGCGGTATGGCACAGATACGCAGTATTTT
V gene: TRBV5-1; clone size: NA; J gene: TRBJ1-2; D gene: NA; CDR3 protein: CASSAGANYGYTF; CDR3 DNA: TGCGCCAGCAGTGCAGGGGCTAACTATGGCTACACCTTC
V gene: TRBV9; clone size: many; J gene: TRBJ1-1; D gene: TRBD1; CDR3 protein: CASTPRGQFGTEAFF; CDR3 DNA: TGTGCCAGCACCCCCAGGGGGCAATTCGGCACTGAAGCTTTCTTT
V gene: TRBV29-1; clone size: NA; J gene: TRBJ1-1; D gene: NA; CDR3 protein: CSVLGGWTEAFF; CDR3 DNA: TGCAGCGTCCTAGGGGGGTGGACTGAAGCTTTCTTT
V gene: TRBV7-8; clone size: NA; J gene: TRBJ1-6; D gene: NA; CDR3 protein: CASSTPRTTGSPLHF; CDR3 DNA: TGTGCCAGCAGCACCCCCCGGACTACTGGTTCACCCCTCCACTTT
V gene: TRBV19; clone size: NA; J gene: TRBJ2-5; D gene: TRBD1; CDR3 protein: CASSIGTGGEETQYF; CDR3 DNA: TGTGCCAGTAGTATAGGCACAGGGGGCGAGGAGACCCAGTACTTC
V gene: TRBV18; clone size: NA; J gene: TRBJ2-7; D gene: NA; CDR3 protein: CASSPPEGGGSYEQYF; CDR3 DNA: TGTGCCAGCTCACCACCGGAGGGCGGAGGCTCCTACGAGCAGTACTTC
V gene: TRBV19; clone size: NA; J gene: TRBJ2-7; D gene: NA; CDR3 protein: CASNRRAGGPYEQYF; CDR3 DNA: TGTGCCAGTAACCGAAGGGCAGGTGGGCCCTACGAGCAGTACTTC
V gene: TRBV4-1; clone size: NA; J gene: TRBJ2-2; D gene: NA; CDR3 protein: CASSRGLDGSPGTGELFF; CDR3 DNA: TGCGCCAGCAGCCGGGGTCTAGACGGGTCCCCCGGCACCGGGGAGCTGTTTTTT
V gene: TRBV11-2; clone size: NA; J gene: TRBJ2-3; D gene: TRBD2; CDR3 protein: CASSLGTSGRGKTDTQYF; CDR3 DNA: TGTGCCAGCAGCTTAGGGACTAGCGGGAGGGGAAAGACAGATACGCAGTATTTT
V gene: TRBV6-5; clone size: NA; J gene: TRBJ2-2; D gene: NA; CDR3 protein: CASSYPRPGGAGELFF; CDR3 DNA: TGTGCCAGCAGTTACCCCCGCCCCGGAGGGGCCGGGGAGCTGTTTTTT
V gene: TRBV2; clone size: NA; J gene: TRBJ2-7; D gene: TRBD1; CDR3 protein: CAYPTGQALFF; CDR3 DNA: TGTGCCTACCCGACCGGACAGGCGCTTTTCTTC
V gene: TRBV6-6; clone size: NA; J gene: TRBJ2-5; D gene: TRBD2; CDR3 protein: CASNSLGGRVLETQYF; CDR3 DNA: TGTGCCAGCAATAGTCTGGGCGGGAGGGTTTTGGAGACCCAGTACTTC
V gene: TRBV13; clone size: NA; J gene: TRBJ1-2; D gene: NA; CDR3 protein: CASSPPSGGGLGYGYTF; CDR3 DNA: TGTGCCAGCAGCCCACCCTCGGGGGGCGGGCTGGGCTATGGCTACACCTTC
V gene: TRBV30; clone size: NA; J gene: TRBJ2-3; D gene: NA; CDR3 protein: CAWSVGGGEVDTQYF; CDR3 DNA: TGTGCCTGGAGTGTAGGCGGGGGCGAGGTAGATACGCAGTATTTT
V gene: TRBV13; clone size: once; J gene: TRBJ2-3; D gene: NA; CDR3 protein: CASSYSLTDTQYF; CDR3 DNA: TGTGCCAGCAGCTATAGCCTCACAGATACGCAGTATTTT
V gene: TRBV4-1; clone size: NA; J gene: TRBJ2-1; D gene: NA; CDR3 protein: CASSQEWVNEQFF; CDR3 DNA: TGCGCCAGCAGCCAAGAGTGGGTGAATGAGCAGTTCTTC
V gene: TRBV12-3/TRBV12-4; clone size: NA; J gene: TRBJ1-5; D gene: NA; CDR3 protein: CASRGKGNQPQHF; CDR3 DNA: TGTGCCAGCAGGGGGAAGGGCAATCAGCCCCAGCATTTT
V gene: TRBV6-2/TRBV6-3; clone size: NA; J gene: TRBJ2-7; D gene: TRBD2; CDR3 protein: CASSYSSGGGRTYEQYF; CDR3 DNA: TGTGCCAGCAGTTACTCCTCCGGAGGCGGGAGAACGTACGAGCAGTACTTC
V gene: TRBV6-5; clone size: few; J gene: TRBJ1-1; D gene: TRBD1; CDR3 protein: CASSSDRGRGTEAFF; CDR3 DNA: TGTGCCAGCAGTTCAGACAGGGGACGGGGCACTGAAGCTTTCTTT
V gene: TRBV14; clone size: few; J gene: TRBJ2-3; D gene: TRBD2; CDR3 protein: CASSQDRSGAGEYF; CDR3 DNA: TGTGCCAGCAGCCAAGATCGGAGTGGGGCGGGGGAGTATTTT
V gene: TRBV2; clone size: NA; J gene: TRBJ2-7; D gene: NA; CDR3 protein: CASEIYPTASYEQYF; CDR3 DNA: TGTGCCAGCGAGATCTATCCGACAGCCTCCTACGAGCAGTACTTC
V gene: TRBV7-2; clone size: NA; J gene: TRBJ1-6; D gene: NA; CDR3 protein: CASSLGRLNSPLHF; CDR3 DNA: TGTGCCAGCAGCTTAGGCAGGTTAAATTCACCCCTCCACTTT
V gene: TRBV6-1; clone size: NA; J gene: TRBJ1-5; D gene: NA; CDR3 protein: CASSEDRNNQPQHF; CDR3 DNA: TGTGCCAGCAGTGAAGATCGAAACAATCAGCCCCAGCATTTT
V gene: TRBV30; clone size: NA; J gene: TRBJ2-3; D gene: NA; CDR3 protein: CAWSGDSTDTQYF; CDR3 DNA: TGTGCCTGGAGTGGGGACTCCACAGATACGCAGTATTTT
V gene: TRBV4-1; clone size: NA; J gene: TRBJ2-3; D gene: TRBD2; CDR3 protein: CASSQDVGIAGSTDTQYF; CDR3 DNA: TGCGCCAGCAGCCAAGATGTGGGTATAGCGGGATCTACAGATACGCAGTATTTT
V gene: TRBV5-6; clone size: NA; J gene: TRBJ1-1; D gene: TRBD1; CDR3 protein: CASSLTTGWNTEAFF; CDR3 DNA: TGTGCCAGCAGCTTAACGACAGGGTGGAACACTGAAGCTTTCTTT
V gene: TRBV14; clone size: many; J gene: TRBJ2-3; D gene: NA; CDR3 protein: CASGPSGDTQYF; CDR3 DNA: TGTGCCTCAGGCCCCTCGGGGGATACGCAGTATTTT
V gene: TRBV9; clone size: NA; J gene: TRBJ1-2; D gene: NA; CDR3 protein: CASSVAPKSSYGYTF; CDR3 DNA: TGTGCCAGCAGCGTGGCCCCTAAAAGCAGCTATGGCTACACCTTC
V gene: TRBV6-5; clone size: NA; J gene: TRBJ1-3; D gene: NA; CDR3 protein: CASSFRDSVGNTIYF; CDR3 DNA: TGTGCCAGCAGTTTCAGGGATTCAGTGGGAAACACCATATATTTT
V gene: TRBV5-1; clone size: many; J gene: TRBJ2-7; D gene: NA; CDR3 protein: CASSLRSDGEQYF; CDR3 DNA: TGCGCCAGCAGCCTTCGATCAGACGGCGAGCAGTACTTC
V gene: TRBV9; clone size: NA; J gene: TRBJ2-2; D gene: NA; CDR3 protein: CASSVDVRVGTGELFF; CDR3 DNA: TGTGCCAGCAGCGTAGATGTCAGGGTAGGCACCGGGGAGCTGTTTTTT
V gene: TRBV7-2; clone size: NA; J gene: TRBJ2-7; D gene: TRBD2; CDR3 protein: CASSRGLAGTYEQYF; CDR3 DNA: TGTGCCAGCAGCAGGGGACTAGCGGGGACCTACGAGCAGTACTTC
V gene: TRBV6-5; clone size: NA; J gene: TRBJ2-5; D gene: TRBD2; CDR3 protein: CASSPGLVQETQYF; CDR3 DNA: TGTGCCAGCAGCCCCGGACTAGTCCAAGAGACCCAGTACTTC
V gene: TRBV2; clone size: NA; J gene: TRBJ2-1; D gene: NA; CDR3 protein: CASSDRGMGEQFF; CDR3 DNA: TGTGCCAGCAGTGACAGGGGAATGGGTGAGCAGTTCTTC
V gene: TRBV5-1; clone size: few; J gene: TRBJ1-1; D gene: NA; CDR3 protein: CASSLDGKNTEAFF; CDR3 DNA: TGCGCCAGCAGCTTGGACGGTAAGAACACTGAAGCTTTCTTT
V gene: TRBV6-4; clone size: NA; J gene: TRBJ1-1; D gene: NA; CDR3 protein: CASSRDAFLLNTEAFF; CDR3 DNA: TGTGCCAGCAGTCGGGACGCCTTCCTCCTGAACACTGAAGCTTTCTTT
V gene: TRBV5-4; clone size: NA; J gene: TRBJ2-7; D gene: NA; CDR3 protein: CASSRDRGPSGSAYEQYF; CDR3 DNA: TGTGCCAGCAGCCGGGACAGGGGTCCTAGCGGGAGCGCCTACGAGCAGTACTTC